This T cell receptor (beta chain) is from a study of PD-L1 blockade in urothelial cancer. The overall study: Between 0 and 3 chemotherapy regimens preceded treatment for each patient. Blood was subjected to analysis at 3 weeks (second dose) and 6 weeks following treatment start.

Time point indicated: pretreatment peripheral blood. The trim removed 4 bases at V and 3 bases at J, leaving 6 bases unmatched. Germline V CDR1 and CDR2: SGDLS, YYNGEE. This CDR3 comprises 16 residues. Study-level results: Tumor-linked clones in blood grew more by 3 weeks in durable-benefit patients.

Points on this clone: The target antigen is unknown.

Libraries were prepared by immunoSEQ multiplex PCR; TCRdb keeps only in-frame clonotypes and omits some of them. The sample lists 70,000 to 95,000 clones, roughly 90% occurring once. This material consisted of PBMCs, taken around atezolizumab (anti-PD-L1) treatment. The chain combines TRBV9 with TRBJ2-5, with 13 bases matching TRBD2. The TCR sequence derives from a woman older than 75 with urothelial cancer. In nucleotides, the CDR3 is TGTGCCAGCAGCTTGGGAGGGACTAGCGGGGAAGAGACCCAGTACTTC. Translating gives CASSLGGTSGEETQYF.